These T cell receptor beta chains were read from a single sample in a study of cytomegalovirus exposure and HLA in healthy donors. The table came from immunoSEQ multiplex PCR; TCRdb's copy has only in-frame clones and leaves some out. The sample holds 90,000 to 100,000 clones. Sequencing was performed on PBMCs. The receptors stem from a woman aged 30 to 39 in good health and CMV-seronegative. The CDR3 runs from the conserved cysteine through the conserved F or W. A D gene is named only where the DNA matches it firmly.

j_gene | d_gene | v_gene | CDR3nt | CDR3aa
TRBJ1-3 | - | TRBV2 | TGTGCCAGCAGTGGGGACTTGGACGTGGGGAACACCATATATTTT | CASSGDLDVGNTIYF
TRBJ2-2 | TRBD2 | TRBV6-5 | TGTGCCAGCAGCCCCCTAGCGGGAGGGCCCGGGGAGCTGTTTTTT | CASSPLAGGPGELFF
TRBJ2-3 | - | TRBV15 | TGTGCCACCAGCAGAGCCCGGGACTCCTCCACAAATACGCAGTATTTT | CATSRARDSSTNTQYF
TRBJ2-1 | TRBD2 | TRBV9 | TGTGCCAGCAGCGGGGGACTAGCGGGAGGAAATGAGCAGTTCTTC | CASSGGLAGGNEQFF
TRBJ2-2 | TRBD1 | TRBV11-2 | TGTGCCAGCAGCTTAAAGACAGGGACCTACACCGGGGAGCTGTTTTTT | CASSLKTGTYTGELFF
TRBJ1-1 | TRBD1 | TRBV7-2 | TGTGCCAGCAGCTTACAGGGGGCGGGCACTGAAGCTTTCTTT | CASSLQGAGTEAFF
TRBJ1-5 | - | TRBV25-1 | TGTGCCAGCAGTGAGGCAGGGGCGTGGCAGCCCCAGCATTTT | CASSEAGAWQPQHF
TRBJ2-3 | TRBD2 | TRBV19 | TGTGCCAGTAGTATGAGGACTAGCGGGGGTAACGCAGATACGCAGTATTTT | CASSMRTSGGNADTQYF
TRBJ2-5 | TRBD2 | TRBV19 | TGTGCCAGTAGTATTGGGGGGGTTCAAGAGACCCAGTACTTC | CASSIGGVQETQYF
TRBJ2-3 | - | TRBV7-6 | TGTGCCAGCAGCTTAGACGCGTTCACAGATACGCAGTATTTT | CASSLDAFTDTQYF
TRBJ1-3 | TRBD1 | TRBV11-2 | TGTGCCAGCACCAAACAGGGGGCGCGAGGAAACACCATATATTTT | CASTKQGARGNTIYF
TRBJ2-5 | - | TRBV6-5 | TGTGCCAGCAGCCTCCACGGGAAAGAGACCCAGTACTTC | CASSLHGKETQYF
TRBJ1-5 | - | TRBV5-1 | TGCGCCAGCAGCCCCCACGGAGGGCCCCAGCATTTT | CASSPHGGPQHF
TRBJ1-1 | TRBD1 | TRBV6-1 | TGTGCCAGCAGTGACCAGGGGGGGAACACTGAAGCTTTCTTT | CASSDQGGNTEAFF
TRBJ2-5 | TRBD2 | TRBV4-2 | TGTGCCAGCAGCCTCGGGACTAGCGGCTACGGAGGAGAGACCCAGTACTTC | CASSLGTSGYGGETQYF
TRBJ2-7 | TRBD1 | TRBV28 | TGTGCCAGCATCACCGGACAGGTACCCTACGAGCAGTACTTC | CASITGQVPYEQYF
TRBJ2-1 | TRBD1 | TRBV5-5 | TGTGCCAGCAGCCAGACAGGGGATGAGCAGTTCTTC | CASSQTGDEQFF
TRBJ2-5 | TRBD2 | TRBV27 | TGTGCCAGCAGCCGCCTGGGGACTAGCGGGAGACGGGAGACCCAGTACTTC | CASSRLGTSGRRETQYF